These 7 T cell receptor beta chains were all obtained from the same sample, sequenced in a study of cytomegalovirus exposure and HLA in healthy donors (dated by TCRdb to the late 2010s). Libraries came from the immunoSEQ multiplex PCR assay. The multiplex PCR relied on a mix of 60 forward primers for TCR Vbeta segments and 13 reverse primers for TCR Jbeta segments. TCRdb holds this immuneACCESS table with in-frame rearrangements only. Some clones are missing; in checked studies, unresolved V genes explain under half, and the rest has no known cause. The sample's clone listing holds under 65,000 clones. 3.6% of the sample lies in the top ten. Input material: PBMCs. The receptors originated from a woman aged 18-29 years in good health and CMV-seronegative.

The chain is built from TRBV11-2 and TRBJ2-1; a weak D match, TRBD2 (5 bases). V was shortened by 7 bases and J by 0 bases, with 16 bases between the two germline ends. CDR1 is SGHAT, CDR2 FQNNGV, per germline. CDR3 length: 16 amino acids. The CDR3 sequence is CASTIRLALSYNEQFF. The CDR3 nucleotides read TGTGCCAGCACCATACGTCTAGCCCTCTCCTACAATGAGCAGTTCTTC. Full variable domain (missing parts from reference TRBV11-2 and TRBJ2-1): EAGVAQSPRYKIIEKRQSVAFWCNPISGHATLYWYQQILGQGPKLLIQFQNNGVVDDSQLPKDRFSAERLKGVDSTLKIQPAKLEDSAVYLCASTIRLALSYNEQFFGPGTRLTVL.

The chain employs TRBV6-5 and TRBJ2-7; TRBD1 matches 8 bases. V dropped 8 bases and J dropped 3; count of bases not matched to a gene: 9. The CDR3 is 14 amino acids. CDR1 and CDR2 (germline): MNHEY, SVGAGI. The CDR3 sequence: CASSPGTGYYEQYF. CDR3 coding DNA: TGTGCCAGCTCCCCTGGGACAGGATACTACGAGCAGTACTTC.

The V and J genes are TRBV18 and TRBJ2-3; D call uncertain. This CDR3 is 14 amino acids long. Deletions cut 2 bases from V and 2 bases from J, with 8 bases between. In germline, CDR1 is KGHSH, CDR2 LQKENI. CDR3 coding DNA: TGTGCCAGCTCACCAGATAGTAACACAGATACGCAGTATTTT. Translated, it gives CASSPDSNTDTQYF.

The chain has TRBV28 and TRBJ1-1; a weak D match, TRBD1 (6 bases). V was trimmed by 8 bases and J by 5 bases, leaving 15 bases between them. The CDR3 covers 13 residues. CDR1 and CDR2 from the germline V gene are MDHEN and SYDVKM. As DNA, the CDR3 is TGTGCCAGCTTAGACACAGGGAATACTGAAGCTTTCTTT. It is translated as CASLDTGNTEAFF.

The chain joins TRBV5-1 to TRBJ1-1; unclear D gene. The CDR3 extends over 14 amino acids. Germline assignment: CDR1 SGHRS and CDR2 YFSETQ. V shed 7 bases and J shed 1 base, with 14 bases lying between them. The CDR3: CASQQAGSNTEAFF. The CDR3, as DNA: TGCGCCAGCCAACAAGCGGGATCGAACACTGAAGCTTTCTTT.

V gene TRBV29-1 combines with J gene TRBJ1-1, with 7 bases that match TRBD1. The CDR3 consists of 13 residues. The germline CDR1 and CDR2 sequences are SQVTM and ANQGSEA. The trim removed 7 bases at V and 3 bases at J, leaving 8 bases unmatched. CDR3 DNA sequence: TGCAGCGCCATAGGACAGGCTTACACTGAAGCTTTCTTT. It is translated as CSAIGQAYTEAFF.

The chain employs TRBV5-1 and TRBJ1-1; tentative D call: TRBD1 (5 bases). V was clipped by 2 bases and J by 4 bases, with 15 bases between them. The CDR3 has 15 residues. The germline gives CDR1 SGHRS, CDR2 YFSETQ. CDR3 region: CASSLQEAPSTEAFF. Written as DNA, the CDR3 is TGCGCCAGCAGCTTACAGGAAGCGCCGTCCACTGAAGCTTTCTTT.